This note documents a single TCR beta chain sequence. These data originate in a study of response to subunit inactivated influenza vaccine. MiXCR, applied by TCRdb to the RT-PCR reads, yields one record per CDR3 protein. The sample has approximately 520,000 distinct CDR3 sequences; over 25% are singletons. The V and J ends lost 4 bases and 4 bases, in that order; junction bases with no gene match: 5. Germline V gives CDR1 SGHTA, CDR2 FQGNSA. This CDR3 region has 14 residues. The sample consisted of CD4+ T cells sorted from PBMCs, taken less than 6 days after vaccination. This chain connects TRBV7-2 to TRBJ2-3; 7 bases line up with TRBD2. The clonotype was recovered from a man aged 45-65 years who received an inactivated influenza vaccine. DNA for the CDR3: TGTGCCAGCAGCTATAGCGGGTTCGCAGATACGCAGTATTTT. Translating gives CASSYSGFADTQYF.